A single sample is the source of the 21 T cell receptor beta chains below, sequenced in a study of T cells in Graves' hyperthyroidism and ophthalmopathy. The CDR3 regions of TCR beta were amplified from RNA transcripts. HTBI primers were employed in a first-round RT-PCR of the TCR CDR3. From the multiplex PCR reads, TCRdb called clonotypes with MiXCR, one entry per CDR3 protein. The sample carries some 500,000 distinct CDR3 sequences, approximately 15% recorded once. The sequenced sample consisted of blood. The source of these receptors is a woman aged 18-29 years with Graves' hyperthyroidism.

This clonotype was picked up many times. The chain carries TRBV2 and TRBJ1-1, with a tentative D call TRBD1 (5 bases). Germline CDR1 SNHLY, CDR2 FYNNEI. The ends were cut back, 3 bases at V and 0 bases at J, with 11 bases in the middle. This CDR3 spans 15 amino acids. CDR3 nucleotide sequence: TGTGCCAGCAGTGACCAGACAGCTATGAACACTGAAGCTTTCTTT. Translated: CASSDQTAMNTEAFF.

This clonotype has at least ten counts. The V gene is TRBV12-5, the J gene TRBJ2-1, with a possible D match to TRBD2 (5 bases). This CDR3 has 12 residues. Trimming left V 6 bases short and J 8 bases short, with 11 bases between. Germline assignment: CDR1 LGHNT and CDR2 FRNRAP. The chain's CDR3 is CASGPSGHEQFF. The CDR3 DNA follows: TGTGCTAGTGGCCCGAGCGGCCATGAGCAGTTCTTC.

This clonotype occurred many times. The rearrangement links TRBV7-2 to TRBJ2-5; the match to TRBD2 covers 10 bases. The CDR3 has 15 amino acids. Losses at the gene ends were 5 bases for V and 5 bases for J; bases not matched to a gene: 8. CDR1 is SGHTA and CDR2 is FQGNSA in the germline V gene. CDR3 in DNA: TGTGCCAGCAGCCAAAGCGGGAGGGCCGTCGAGACCCAGTACTTC. It specifies CASSQSGRAVETQYF.

This clonotype was seen only a few times. This chain links TRBV6-5 with TRBJ1-1, with 7 bases identical to TRBD1. Trimming took 2 bases from V and 8 from J; bases not matched to a gene: 5. The germline CDR1 and CDR2 sequences are MNHEY and SVGAGI. The CDR3 consists of 13 residues. CDR3 sequence (DNA): TGTGCCAGCAGTTACAGAGGGGGCCCGGAAGCTTTCTTT. This gives the protein CASSYRGGPEAFF.

Ten or more counts support this clonotype. The chain employs TRBV12-3 or TRBV12-4 and TRBJ2-7; D possibly corresponds to TRBD2 (6 bases). CDR3 length: 12 residues. Deletions cut 5 bases from V and 6 bases from J, with 11 bases between. The CDR3 spells CASSVTSAEQYF. CDR3 DNA sequence: TGTGCCAGCAGTGTGACTAGTGCCGAGCAGTACTTC.

Ten or more counts support this clonotype. This chain links TRBV5-1 with TRBJ2-3; no clear D gene. Looked up from germline, CDR1 is SGHRS and CDR2 is YFSETQ. Trimming cost V 2 bases and J 5 bases, with 12 bases left between them. The CDR3 covers 14 residues. The CDR3 region has the DNA TGCGCCAGCAGCTTAACCGGGTTTATAGATACGCAGTATTTT. It codes for CASSLTGFIDTQYF.

The chain links TRBV9 to TRBJ2-3; TRBD1 might be the D (5 bases). Germline lookup yields CDR1 SGDLS and CDR2 YYNGEE. V gave up 0 bases and J gave up 3 bases, with 11 bases separating them. This CDR3 spans 15 amino acids. CDR3 coding DNA: TGTGCCAGCAGCGTAGCGGCAGGGAAAACAGATACGCAGTATTTT. Translated: CASSVAAGKTDTQYF.

This clonotype showed up just a few times. V and J are TRBV2 and TRBJ2-7, with unresolved D. The V and J ends lost 6 bases and 3 bases respectively, with 9 bases between them. There are 12 residues in the CDR3. Germline loops: CDR1 SNHLY, CDR2 FYNNEI. The CDR3 nucleotides are TGTGCCAGCAGACCCCAGAGCTACGAGCAGTACTTC. This codes for CASRPQSYEQYF.

J is TRBJ1-5 and V is TRBV6-1; no reliable D call. CDR3 length: 14 residues. Trimming shortened V by 1 base and J by 3 bases, and 7 bases separated the two germline ends. Germline loops: CDR1 MNHNS, CDR2 SASEGT. The chain's CDR3 is CASSEGGPNQPQHF. In DNA, the CDR3 is TGTGCCAGCAGTGAAGGAGGGCCCAATCAGCCCCAGCATTTT.

This clonotype was counted between two and nine times. This chain links TRBV19 with TRBJ1-6, with D unresolved. The length of the CDR3 is 14 residues. V lost 8 bases to trimming and J lost 7 bases, with 15 bases between them. The V gene's germline CDR1 is LNHDA and CDR2 SQIVND (reference sequence). DNA of the CDR3: TGTGCCAGTGAGAGGGTAGCGCGAAATTCACCCCTCCACTTT. Its protein product is CASERVARNSPLHF.

This clonotype was detected only a few times. V and J are TRBV5-1 and TRBJ1-4; D uncertain. Germline V gives CDR1 SGHRS, CDR2 YFSETQ. Trimming pared 2 bases from V and 5 bases from J, leaving 10 bases between. CDR3 length: 14 amino acids. CDR3 in amino acids: CASSFASGNEKLFF. CDR3 coding DNA: TGCGCCAGCAGCTTCGCCAGTGGAAATGAAAAACTGTTTTTT.

This clonotype was seen repeatedly, ten times or more. The V gene is TRBV20-1, the J gene TRBJ2-1, with D unclear. The ends were cut back, 3 bases at V and 0 bases at J, with 12 bases in the middle. Germline CDR1 reads DFQATT; CDR2 reads SNEGSKA (reference sequence). The CDR3 consists of 15 residues. Here the CDR3 DNA reads TGCAGTGCTAGGCCGGACCGCCTCTCCTACAATGAGCAGTTCTTC. This codes for CSARPDRLSYNEQFF.

This clonotype has at least ten counts. The V call is TRBV10-3, the J call TRBJ2-6; D gene unclear. V lost 3 bases to trimming and J lost 3 bases, with 6 bases between them. The CDR3 length is 14 residues. CDR1 ENHRY and CDR2 SYGVKD come from the germline V gene. CDR3 amino acids: CAISDTGGANVLTF. The CDR3, as DNA: TGTGCCATCAGTGACACGGGTGGGGCCAACGTCCTGACTTTC.

Of note for this clonotype: At one boundary the junction diverges from the germline segment, which might be a read error. The chain has TRBV3-1 and TRBJ1-2, with D hard to call. Looked up from germline, CDR1 is LGHDT and CDR2 is YNNKEL (reference sequence). This CDR3 contains 14 residues. CDR3 nucleotide sequence: TGTGCCAGCAGCCAAGTCCGGGCAGAATATGGCTACGCCTTC. Its translation: CASSQVRAEYGYAF.

V gene TRBV11-3 combines with J gene TRBJ2-7; 7 bases agree with TRBD2. Trimming removed 5 bases from V and 6 bases from J; junction bases left unmatched: 10. In germline, CDR1 is SGHNT, CDR2 YENEEA. CDR3 length: 14 residues. For the CDR3, the DNA is TGTGCCAGCAGCGCCCAAGGGGCGGGAGTCGAGCAGTACTTC. This gives the protein CASSAQGAGVEQYF.

This clonotype was detected ten times or more. The V call is TRBV6-1, the J call TRBJ1-1, with D perhaps TRBD1 (5 bases). CDR1 is MNHNS and CDR2 is SASEGT in the germline V gene. The CDR3 runs 15 residues. The V gene lost 5 bases and the J gene lost 5 bases, with 18 bases spanning the gap. The CDR3 is CASSTPREWWTEAFF. The CDR3 DNA reads TGTGCCAGCAGTACCCCCAGGGAATGGTGGACTGAAGCTTTCTTT.

This clonotype was picked up a small number of times. J is TRBJ2-7 and V is TRBV28; D not certain. V was shortened by 8 bases and J by 0 bases, with 11 bases between the two germline ends. Germline loops: CDR1 MDHEN, CDR2 SYDVKM. This CDR3 contains 13 residues. CDR3 residues: CASAGERSYEQYF. CDR3 DNA: TGTGCCAGCGCTGGCGAGCGCTCCTACGAGCAGTACTTC. The whole variable domain, filled in from reference TRBV28 and TRBJ2-7, reads DVKVTQSSRYLVKRTGEKVFLECVQDMDHENMFWYRQDPGLGLRLIYFSYDVKMKEKGDIPEGYSVSREKKERFSLILESASTNQTSMYLCASAGERSYEQYFGPGTRLTVT.

Notes on this clonotype: Sequence at one end of the junction differs from germline and may be a read error. This sequence joins TRBV6-8 and TRBJ1-5; D is undetermined. CDR3 size: 14 residues. Germline V gene sequence: CDR1 MNHGY, CDR2 SAAAGT. CDR3 amino acids: CASSDSYSNQPQHF. The CDR3 DNA follows: TGTGCCAGCAGTGACTCATATAGCAATCAGCCCCAGCATTTT.

The sample holds many counts of this clonotype. The chain recombines TRBV20-1 with TRBJ2-3, with D perhaps TRBD2 (7 bases). Germline CDR1 is DFQATT and CDR2 is SNEGSKA (reference sequence). This CDR3 comprises 12 residues. Trimming removed 3 bases at V and 13 bases at J, with 17 bases between. CDR3 residues: CSASKQGGFEYF. The CDR3, as DNA: TGCAGTGCTAGCAAACAGGGAGGGTTCGAGTATTTT.

This clonotype was detected ten times or more. V usage is TRBV2 and J usage is TRBJ1-5; D not certain. This CDR3 has 17 amino acids. CDR1 and CDR2 (germline): SNHLY, FYNNEI. V shed 3 bases and J shed 1 base, with 16 bases lying between them. CDR3 sequence (DNA): TGTGCCAGCAGTGAGGGCCCGCGAATGGGGAGCAATCAGCCCCAGCATTTT. Translated, it gives CASSEGPRMGSNQPQHF. Full variable domain (remainder filled in from reference TRBV2 and TRBJ1-5): EPEVTQTPSHQVTQMGQEVILRCVPISNHLYFYWYRQILGQKVEFLVSFYNNEISEKSEIFDDQFSVERPDGSNFTLKIRSTKLEDSAMYFCASSEGPRMGSNQPQHFGDGTRLSIL.

The sample holds many counts of this clonotype. The rearrangement uses TRBV7-3 and TRBJ1-2; no clear D. The V and J ends lost 2 bases and 6 bases respectively, with 16 bases between them. The CDR3 spans 15 residues. Per germline, CDR1 SGHTA and CDR2 FQGTGA. The DNA for the CDR3 is TGTGCCAGCAGCTTACGGCCCCTGAGGTTAGATGGCTACACCTTC. Translation gives CASSLRPLRLDGYTF.